Given below is one T cell receptor (beta chain) in context. Germline V lookup: CDR1 SQVTM, CDR2 ANQGSEA. V was clipped by 6 bases and J by 7 bases, with 18 bases between them. This CDR3 spans 13 amino acids. This record belongs to a study of blood T cells in healthy people across ages. A sample-barcoded 5' primer and a J-beta primer mix were used in a second PCR of about 7 to 12 cycles. TCRdb passed the 5' RACE reads through MiXCR, listing each CDR3 protein once. The sample includes about 570,000 distinct CDR3 sequences, 25% to 30% of them seen just once. The source material was blood. The chain employs TRBV29-1 and TRBJ1-1; tentatively, D is TRBD1 (6 bases). This TCR was sampled from a woman in her 70s in good health. The CDR3 sequence is CSVGRGHGVEAFF. The CDR3 region has the DNA TGCAGCGTCGGACGGGGACACGGGGTTGAAGCTTTCTTT.